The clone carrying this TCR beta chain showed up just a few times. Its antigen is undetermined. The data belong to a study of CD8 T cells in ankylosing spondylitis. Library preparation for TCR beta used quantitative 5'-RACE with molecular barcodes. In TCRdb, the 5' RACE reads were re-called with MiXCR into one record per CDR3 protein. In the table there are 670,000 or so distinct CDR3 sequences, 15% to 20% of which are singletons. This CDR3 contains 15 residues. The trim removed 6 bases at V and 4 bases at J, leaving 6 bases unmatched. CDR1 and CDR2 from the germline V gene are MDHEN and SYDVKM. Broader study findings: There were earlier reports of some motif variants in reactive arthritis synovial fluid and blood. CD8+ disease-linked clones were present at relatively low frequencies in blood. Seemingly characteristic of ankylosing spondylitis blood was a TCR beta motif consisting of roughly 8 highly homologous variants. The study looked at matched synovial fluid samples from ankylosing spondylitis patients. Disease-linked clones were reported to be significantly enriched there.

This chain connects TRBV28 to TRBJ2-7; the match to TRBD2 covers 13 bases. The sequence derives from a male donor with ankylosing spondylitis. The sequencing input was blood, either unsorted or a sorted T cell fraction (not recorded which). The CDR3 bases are TGTGCCAGCAGCCGGGGGACTAGCGGGGCGTACGAGCAGTACTTC. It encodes CASSRGTSGAYEQYF.